A single sample gave rise to the 21 T cell receptor beta chains below, sequenced in a study of PD-1 blockade in classical Hodgkin lymphoma. Repertoires were generated with immunoSEQ multiplex PCR, while TCRdb's copy carries only in-frame clones and drops some. The data show roughly 48,000 clones, about nine tenths seen once. This sample's time point: cycle 4 day 1 (C4D1), after 6 weeks of nivolumab. No patient escaped relapse after autologous stem cell transplantation, and brentuximab vedotin exposure varied. The sequences come from peripheral blood mononuclear cells (PBMCs), collected before the fourth cycle of nivolumab. The receptors shown here come from a human donor with classical Hodgkin lymphoma.

The rearrangement links TRBV2 to TRBJ2-7, with 10 bases aligning to TRBD2. CDR1 and CDR2 from the germline V gene are SNHLY and FYNNEI. J gave up 1 base and V 4 bases, and 7 bases lay outside the gene matches. The CDR3 totals 16 residues. The CDR3 bases are TGTGCCAGCAGTGGGGCGATTAGCGGGGGGTCCTACGAGCAGTACTTC. Translating it yields CASSGAISGGSYEQYF.

The rearrangement uses TRBV6-4 and TRBJ2-1; D gene ambiguous. Trimming stripped 0 bases from V and 13 bases from J, with 13 bases between. There are 13 residues in the CDR3. The V gene's germline CDR1 is MRHNA and CDR2 SNTAGT. The CDR3 reads CASSDSRVGLQFF. In DNA form, the CDR3 reads TGTGCCAGCAGTGACTCAAGAGTAGGGCTACAGTTCTTC.

The rearrangement joins TRBV10-2 to TRBJ2-1, with no clear D. The CDR3 has 14 amino acids. Germline CDR1 WSHSY, CDR2 SAAADI. Deletions cut 2 bases from V and 1 base from J, with 6 bases between. In DNA, the CDR3 is TGCGCCAGCAGTGAGGGGGATTCCTACAATGAGCAGTTCTTC. Protein: CASSEGDSYNEQFF.

Sample share makes this clone medium-sized. In the same sample, other DNA sequences code for this CDR3. The rearrangement links TRBV9 to TRBJ1-2; TRBD1 matches at 9 bases. The germline gives CDR1 SGDLS, CDR2 YYNGEE. The CDR3 runs 14 residues. V lost 4 bases, J lost 7 bases, and 8 bases stayed unmatched. The CDR3 coding sequence is TGTGCCAGCAGCACAACAGGGGGCGCCTCTGGCTACACCTTC. Protein sequence: CASSTTGGASGYTF.

The chain has TRBV7-2 and TRBJ2-7; 7 bases agree with TRBD1. Germline trimming cut 5 bases from V and 6 bases from J; bases unmatched to any gene: 13. The CDR3 is 15 amino acids. Germline V gene lookup returns CDR1 SGHTA and CDR2 FQGNSA. CDR3 region: CASSRTGTVSGEQYF. CDR3 nucleotides: TGTGCCAGCAGCCGGACCGGGACAGTTTCGGGCGAGCAGTACTTC.

The V gene is TRBV7-2, the J gene TRBJ2-5; the match to TRBD1 covers 10 bases. Germline loops: CDR1 SGHTA, CDR2 FQGNSA. The length of the CDR3 is 16 residues. With V trimmed by 3 bases and J by 2 bases, 6 bases remained unmatched. CDR3 residues: CASSFWTGGSQETQYF. In nucleotides, the CDR3 is TGTGCCAGCAGCTTCTGGACAGGGGGTAGTCAAGAGACCCAGTACTTC. The full variable domain, its missing parts supplied by reference TRBV7-2 and TRBJ2-5, is GAGVSQSPSNKVTEKGKDVELRCDPISGHTALYWYRQSLGQGLEFLIYFQGNSAPDKSGLPSDRFSAERTGGSVSTLTIQRTQQEDSAVYLCASSFWTGGSQETQYFGPGTRLLVL.

This clone counts as medium-sized. V gene TRBV6-1 combines with J gene TRBJ1-4; possibly TRBD1 for D (6 bases). Trimming stripped 4 bases from V and 1 base from J, with 16 bases between. CDR3 length: 17 residues. CDR1 is MNHNS and CDR2 is SASEGT in the germline V gene. This CDR3 is CASSVWTGGGTNEKLFF. As DNA, the CDR3 is TGTGCCAGCAGTGTATGGACCGGAGGGGGAACTAATGAAAAACTGTTTTTT.

The chain links TRBV7-3 to TRBJ2-6; D is unresolved. Germline-derived CDR1 and CDR2 are SGHTA and FQGTGA. This CDR3 has 14 residues. The V end was cut by 4 bases, the J end by 2 bases, with 6 bases between. DNA for the CDR3: TGTGCCAGCAGCTCGGACCCTGGGGCCAACGTCCTGACTTTC. Residues: CASSSDPGANVLTF.

This clone was seen only a few times. This chain joins TRBV28 and TRBJ2-7, with D possibly TRBD2 on 5 matching bases. Looked up from germline, CDR1 is MDHEN and CDR2 is SYDVKM. The V end was cut by 6 bases, the J end by 3 bases, with 12 bases between. This CDR3 has 13 residues. The CDR3 loop is CASRLGAVYEQYF. The CDR3 DNA sequence: TGTGCCAGCAGGCTCGGAGCGGTCTACGAGCAGTACTTC.

The chain carries TRBV7-8 and TRBJ2-7; 9 nucleotides match TRBD1. This CDR3 region has 15 residues. Per germline, CDR1 SGHVS and CDR2 FQNEAQ. With V trimmed by 1 base and J by 0 bases, 1 base remained unmatched. The CDR3 DNA sequence: TGTGCCAGCAGCTTAGGGGGACAGGGCTCCTACGAGCAGTACTTC. It translates to CASSLGGQGSYEQYF. The full variable domain, rest sourced from reference TRBV7-8 and TRBJ2-7, is GAGVSQSPRYKVAKRGQDVALRCDPISGHVSLFWYQQALGQGPEFLTYFQNEAQLDKSGLPSDRFFAERPEGSVSTLKIQRTQQEDSAVYLCASSLGGQGSYEQYFGPGTRLTVT.

In its sample, this clone was seen once. V gene TRBV5-1 combines with J gene TRBJ1-1, with D tentatively TRBD1 (6 bases). Germline V CDR1 and CDR2: SGHRS, YFSETQ. V gave up 3 bases and J gave up 3 bases, with 12 bases separating them. CDR3 length: 14 residues. CDR3 in amino acids: CASSWGGLDTEAFF. The CDR3 nucleotides are TGCGCCAGCAGCTGGGGGGGGCTGGACACTGAAGCTTTCTTT.

This chain uses TRBV7-9 with TRBJ2-1, with TRBD2 matching 10 bases. Germline values: CDR1 SEHNR, CDR2 FQNEAQ (reference sequence). The CDR3 runs to 15 residues. V lost 1 base and J lost 10; bases outside the gene matches: 7. CDR3 protein: CASSLVLAGAREQFF. CDR3 bases: TGTGCCAGCAGCTTAGTTCTAGCGGGGGCACGGGAGCAGTTCTTC.

This rearrangement joins TRBV6-1 to TRBJ2-2, with D perhaps TRBD2 (5 bases). CDR1 and CDR2 from the germline V gene are MNHNS and SASEGT. The CDR3 totals 13 residues. Trimming shortened V by 2 bases and J by 6 bases, and 7 bases separated the two germline ends. CDR3 in DNA: TGTGCCAGCAGTGAAACGAGGGCCGGGGAGCTGTTTTTT. Its protein product is CASSETRAGELFF.

Here the CDR3 DNA reads TGTGCCAGCAGCAAAGAGGCCGGACTAGCGGATTCTAGCACAGATACGCAGTATTTT. Its translation is CASSKEAGLADSSTDTQYF. V is TRBV21-1 and J is TRBJ2-3; TRBD2 is the table's D call and was not checked against the DNA. TRBV21-1 is listed as a pseudogene. The CDR3 has 19 residues.

The V and J genes are TRBV18 and TRBJ1-5; D not certain. The V and J ends lost 6 bases and 1 base respectively, with 7 bases between them. Germline V gene data show CDR1 as KGHSH and CDR2 as LQKENI. CDR3 length equals 13 residues. The CDR3 sequence: CASSTASNQPQHF. The DNA of the CDR3 is TGTGCCAGCTCCACGGCCAGCAATCAGCCCCAGCATTTT.

This chain uses TRBV5-1 with TRBJ2-5, with D unclear. The CDR3 covers 14 residues. Germline V lookup: CDR1 SGHRS, CDR2 YFSETQ. V was clipped by 0 bases and J by 1 base, with 7 bases between them. The CDR3, as DNA: TGCGCCAGCAGCTTGGCGAGAGGCCAAGAGACCCAGTACTTC. Its translation: CASSLARGQETQYF.

The rearrangement links TRBV7-2 to TRBJ2-7; 9 bases agree with TRBD2. With V trimmed by 6 bases and J by 3 bases, 9 bases remained unmatched. This CDR3 has 15 residues. In germline, CDR1 is SGHTA, CDR2 FQGNSA. Here the CDR3 reads CASSLGTSQNYEQYF. Written as DNA, the CDR3 is TGTGCCAGCAGTTTGGGGACTAGCCAAAACTACGAGCAGTACTTC.

The gene calls are TRBV7-6 and TRBJ2-2, with 7 bases matching TRBD2. Germline-derived CDR1 and CDR2 are SGHVS and FNYEAQ. There are 16 residues in the CDR3. V was clipped by 5 bases and J by 0 bases; unmatched bases: 6. The CDR3 DNA is TGTGCCAGCAGCGTAGGGGCGGGAGCGAACACCGGGGAGCTGTTTTTT. This codes for CASSVGAGANTGELFF.

This clone showed up just a few times. The V gene is TRBV2, the J gene TRBJ1-2; D call uncertain. Germline V gene sequence: CDR1 SNHLY, CDR2 FYNNEI. The CDR3 runs 14 residues. Deletions cut 3 bases from V and 11 bases from J, with 19 bases between. CDR3 sequence reads: CASSDGNPQIGYTF. The DNA for the CDR3 is TGTGCCAGCAGTGATGGGAACCCCCAAATAGGTTACACCTTC.

This chain links TRBV5-1 with TRBJ2-7, with D perhaps TRBD1 (6 bases). Looked up from germline, CDR1 is SGHRS and CDR2 is YFSETQ. The V and J ends lost 0 bases and 2 bases respectively, with 12 bases between them. The CDR3 contains 15 residues. Here the CDR3 DNA reads TGCGCCAGCAGCTTGGAAGGTTACAGGGCCTACGAGCAGTACTTC. Its protein product is CASSLEGYRAYEQYF.

The genes are TRBV14 and TRBJ2-7, with 7 bases that match TRBD1. Trimming cost V 2 bases and J 0 bases; bases outside gene matches: 4. Germline-derived CDR1 and CDR2 are SGHDN and FVKESK. The CDR3 sequence is 15 residues long. CDR3 sequence reads: CASSQLDRDSYEQYF. The CDR3 DNA is TGTGCCAGCAGCCAACTTGACAGGGACTCCTACGAGCAGTACTTC.